This T cell receptor beta chain comes out of a study of T cell responses to AZD1222 COVID-19 vaccine. About the study: Second-dose intervals of approximately 4 or approximately 12 weeks were pooled.

This clone was seen once. As yet, its antigen is unknown. The CDR3 extends over 13 amino acids. Trimming took off 6 bases at V and 6 bases at J, with 12 bases between the two ends. The study, taken as a whole, reports: Among those given AZD1222, only five to seven were seropositive at baseline.

Sequencing used immunoSEQ multiplex PCR; TCRdb keeps in-frame clones, though not all of them. This sample yields approximately 73,000 clones, of which 70% to 85% are seen a single time; 2.9% belongs to the top ten. Specimen: peripheral blood, collected on day 0 of AZD1222 vaccination. The clonotype comes from an adult in good health. The chain uses TRBV12-3 or TRBV12-4 and TRBJ1-5; D unresolved. CDR3 nucleotides: TGTGCCAGCAGGCTAGTCCGGGGTCAGCCCCAGCATTTT. This gives the protein CASRLVRGQPQHF.